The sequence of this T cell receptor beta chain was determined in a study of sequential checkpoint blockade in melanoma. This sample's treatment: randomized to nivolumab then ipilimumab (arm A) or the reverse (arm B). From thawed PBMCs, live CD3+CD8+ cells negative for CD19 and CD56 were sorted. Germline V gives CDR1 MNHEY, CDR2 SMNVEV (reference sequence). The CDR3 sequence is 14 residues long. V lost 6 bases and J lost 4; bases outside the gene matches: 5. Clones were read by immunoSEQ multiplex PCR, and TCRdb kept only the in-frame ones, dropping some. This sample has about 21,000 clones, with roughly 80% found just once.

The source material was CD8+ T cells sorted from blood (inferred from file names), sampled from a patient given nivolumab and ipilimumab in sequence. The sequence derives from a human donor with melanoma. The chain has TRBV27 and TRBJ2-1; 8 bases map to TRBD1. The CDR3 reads CASSDRGEYNEQFF. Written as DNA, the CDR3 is TGTGCCAGCAGCGACAGGGGAGAATACAATGAGCAGTTCTTC.